The sequence of this T cell receptor beta chain was determined in a study of a mutant IDH1 vaccine in newly diagnosed glioma. About the study: Each patient was administered eight vaccinations, scheduled in weeks 1, 3, 5, 7, 11, 15, 19 and 23. Patients began vaccination 4-6 weeks after radiotherapy alone, or with temozolomide cycles. Study-wide points: Patients mounted vaccine-induced immune responses in about 92% of cases.

Germline V gene sequence: CDR1 SGHNT, CDR2 YENEEA. V trimming: 6 bases; J trimming: 5 bases; junction bases outside the gene matches: 5. This CDR3 is 14 amino acids long. Time point reported: week 5, during vaccination. Vaccine doses each comprised 300 ug of mutant IDH1 20-mer peptide, with topical imiquimod. Clones were read by immunoSEQ multiplex PCR, and TCRdb kept only the in-frame ones, dropping some. The sample includes approximately 32,000 clones, about 56% seen only once; the top ten take 9.5% to 12%. About this clone: Its target is unknown.

Specimen: PBMCs, collected from a glioma patient whose treatment included an IDH1 peptide vaccine. The gene calls are TRBV11-3 and TRBJ2-3; 10 bases align to TRBD1. The sequence was collected from a woman aged 18-35 years with glioma. CDR3 amino acids: CASRRTGGKDTQYF. As DNA, the CDR3 is TGTGCCAGCAGGAGGACAGGGGGAAAAGATACGCAGTATTTT.